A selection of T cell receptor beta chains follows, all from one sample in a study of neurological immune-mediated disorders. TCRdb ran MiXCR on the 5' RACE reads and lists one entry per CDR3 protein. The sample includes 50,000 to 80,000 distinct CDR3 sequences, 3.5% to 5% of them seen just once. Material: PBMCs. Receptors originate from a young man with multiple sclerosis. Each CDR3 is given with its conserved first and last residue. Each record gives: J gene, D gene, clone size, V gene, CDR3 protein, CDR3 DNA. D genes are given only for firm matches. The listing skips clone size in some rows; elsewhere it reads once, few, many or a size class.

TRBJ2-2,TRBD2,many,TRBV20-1,CSASNRRGSTGELFF,TGCAGTGCTAGTAACCGGCGGGGGAGCACCGGGGAGCTGTTTTTT
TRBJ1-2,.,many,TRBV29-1,CSVAEVQGKF,TGCAGCGTGGCCGAGGTGCAGGGAAAATTC
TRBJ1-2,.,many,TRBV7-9,CASSSFNRPNYGYTF,TGTGCCAGCAGCTCCTTTAACCGTCCTAACTATGGCTACACCTTC
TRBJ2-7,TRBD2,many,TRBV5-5,CASSLLASGGYEQYF,TGTGCCAGCAGCTTGCTAGCTAGCGGGGGGTACGAGCAGTACTTC
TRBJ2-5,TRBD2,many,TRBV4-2,CASSQFSQRGGQETQYF,TGTGCCAGCAGCCAATTTTCCCAGAGGGGAGGGCAAGAGACCCAGTACTTC
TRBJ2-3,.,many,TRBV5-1,CASSAPRGRGTDTQYF,TGCGCCAGCAGCGCCCCCAGGGGGCGGGGGACAGATACGCAGTATTTT
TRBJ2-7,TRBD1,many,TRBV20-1,CSAGGGTGGDEQYF,TGCAGTGCCGGGGGTGGGACAGGGGGCGACGAGCAGTACTTC
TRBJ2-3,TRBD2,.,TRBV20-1,CSARVLATPDTQYF,TGCAGTGCTAGAGTACTAGCGACCCCAGATACGCAGTATTTT
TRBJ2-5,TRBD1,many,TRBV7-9,CATRQGDMETQYF,TGTGCCACCCGACAGGGGGACATGGAGACCCAGTACTTC
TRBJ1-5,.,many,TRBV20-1,CSASRGGNQPQHF,TGCAGTGCCTCTCGGGGGGGCAATCAGCCCCAGCATTTT
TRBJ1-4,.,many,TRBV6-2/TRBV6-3,CASSYPRDANEKLFF,TGTGCCAGCAGTTACCCCCGGGACGCAAATGAAAAACTGTTTTTT
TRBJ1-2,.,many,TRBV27,CASSFRGYYTF,TGTGCCAGCAGTTTCCGAGGATACTACACCTTC
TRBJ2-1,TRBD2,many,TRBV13,CASSLGGSGKIHNEQFF,TGTGCCAGCAGCTTAGGAGGTAGCGGGAAGATTCACAATGAGCAGTTCTTC
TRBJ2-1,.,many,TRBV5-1,CASSPNNEQFF,TGCGCCAGCAGCCCCAACAATGAGCAGTTCTTC
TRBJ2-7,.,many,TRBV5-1,CASSLELQGEQYF,TGCGCCAGCAGCTTGGAACTGCAGGGCGAGCAGTACTTC
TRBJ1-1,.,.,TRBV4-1,CASSQEITARSQAFF,TGCGCCAGCAGCCAAGAAATTACAGCCCGGTCCCAGGCTTTCTTT
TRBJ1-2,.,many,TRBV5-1,CASSLGSNYGYTF,TGCGCCAGCAGCTTGGGCAGTAACTATGGCTACACCTTC
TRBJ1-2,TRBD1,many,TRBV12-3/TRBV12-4,CASSFPGQGTYGYTF,TGTGCCAGCAGTTTCCCCGGACAGGGAACATATGGCTACACCTTC
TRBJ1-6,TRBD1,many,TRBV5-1,CASRPRGGHNSPLHF,TGCGCCAGCAGGCCCAGGGGGGGGCATAATTCACCCCTCCACTTT
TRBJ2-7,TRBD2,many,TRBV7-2,CASSLLDSGANEQYF,TGTGCCAGCAGCCTACTAGACAGCGGGGCCAACGAGCAGTACTTC
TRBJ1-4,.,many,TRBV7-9,CASSLAETNEKLFF,TGTGCCAGCAGCTTAGCCGAGACTAATGAAAAACTGTTTTTT
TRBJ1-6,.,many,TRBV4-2,CASSQAQINSPLHF,TGTGCCAGCAGCCAAGCGCAGATTAATTCACCCCTCCACTTT
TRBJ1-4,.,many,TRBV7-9,CASSSTGTREKLFF,TGTGCCAGCAGCTCCACCGGGACTCGGGAAAAACTGTTTTTT
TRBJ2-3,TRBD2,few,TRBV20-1,CSARLGGLAGAATDTQYF,TGCAGTGCTAGGTTGGGGGGACTAGCGGGGGCCGCCACAGATACGCAGTATTTT
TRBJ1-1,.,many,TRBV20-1,CSAPKGAGRSTEAFF,TGCAGTGCCCCGAAAGGGGCAGGGAGGAGCACTGAAGCTTTCTTT
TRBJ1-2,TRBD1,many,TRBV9,CASSLYITGGYDGYTF,TGTGCCAGCAGCCTATATATCACAGGGGGCTATGATGGCTACACCTTC
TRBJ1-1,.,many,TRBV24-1,CATSGQFTMNTEAFF,TGTGCCACCAGCGGACAGTTTACAATGAACACTGAAGCTTTCTTT